One T cell receptor beta chain is described in this entry. Its antigen target is currently unknown. Nothing much larger sits one base from this clone, and base qualities are not available. The TCR beta CDR3 regions were amplified from the RNA transcripts. The TCR CDR3 was subjected to a first round of RT-PCR using the HTBI primer set and the Qiagen OneStep RT-PCR kit. The libraries were constructed in a second round of multiplex PCR and then size-selected and purified. Sequencing of the libraries was done on an Illumina HiSeq2000 using paired-end 100 bp reads. Concerning the study's data processing: Raw data were processed with SOAPnuke, discarding reads with adapters, uncalled bases, mean Phred below 15, or no exact constant-primer or identifier match. COPE v1.2.5 was used to merge high-quality paired reads, and clonotypes were defined as unique nucleotide sequences. MiTCR v1.1 was used to align clonotypes to the IMGT TRBV, TRBD and TRBJ reference segments. The analysis included only V-J combinations with a frequency above 0.0001, which together covered roughly 99% of the repertoires. The TCS score was defined as F50 (clonal expansion) divided by E x V (chaos), with BLOSUM62-based TCRdist calculated between CDR3 peptides within each V-J. Welch's t-statistics and random forest reduced around 550 V-J features to fewer than 15, which were used in a naive Bayes classifier (R e1071). In TCRdb, the public reads were trimmed at Q25 with fastp and aligned with MiXCR, with productive beta chains retained. Here each entry gathers all rows of one CDR3 protein and keeps the most common genes and DNA. The V and J calls shown here were made by TCRdb, not taken from the authors' results. The sample yields about 560,000 distinct CDR3 sequences; around 46% were counted once. Of the sample, about 8.2% is held by the ten largest clones.

According to the germline V gene, CDR1 reads KGHSH and CDR2 reads LQKENI. V was cut back by 2 bases and J by 2 bases, leaving a gap of 10 bases between them. Counted from cysteine to phenylalanine, this CDR3 has 14 amino acids. Left in the record is the CDR3 DNA by itself, 42 bases read in frame from the first base. A patient counted as having stable Graves' hyperthyroidism if no progression to ophthalmopathy occurred over 18 months of follow-up. The hyperthyroidism patients were between 18 and 65 years old and newly diagnosed, with a disease duration of less than 2 months. Any patient with an uncontrolled infection, another autoimmune disease, pregnancy or lactation was excluded. Diagnoses were established on the basis of clinical symptoms, serum thyroxine and TRAb, thyroid ultrasound, and orbital computed tomography. Total RNA was extracted using Trizol reagent, and RNA quality was assessed on an Agilent 2100 Bioanalyzer.

This sample is drawn from a study of T cells in Graves' hyperthyroidism and ophthalmopathy (dated by TCRdb to between 2018 and 2021). About the investigation overall: TCR V-J signatures able to tell the groups apart were searched for in a discovery cohort of approximately 95 patients, of whom more than 40 had Graves' ophthalmopathy and around 56 had stable Graves' hyperthyroidism. Prospective prediction of ophthalmopathy was tested in an independent validation cohort of 18 to 20 hyperthyroidism patients and around 16 patients who later progressed to ophthalmopathy. The 100 or so discovery patients were divided at random into training and test sets in a 7:3 ratio. Thyroid tissue and blood T-cell repertoires from more than five Graves' hyperthyroidism patients were also compared in the study. Following sampling, methimazole starting at 30 mg daily was given to hyperthyroidism patients, and high-dose intravenous methylprednisolone was given to ophthalmopathy patients. According to the paper, TCR Vbeta CDR3 sequencing was carried out on some 130 peripheral blood samples, which came from under 50 ophthalmopathy, around 75 hyperthyroidism and 17 progressor patients. What the research found in general, with its limitations: During validation, the model predicted progression to ophthalmopathy a median of roughly six months ahead of onset, with roughly 65% sensitivity and less than 85% specificity. Sample size was not statistically predetermined, and blinding of investigators to group allocation was not performed. A 13 V-J signature model separated ophthalmopathy from stable hyperthyroidism, with 87.88% sensitivity and approximately 81% specificity in cross-validation and 80%/75% in testing. Most expanded thyroid clonotypes (frequency above 0.001) were also detected in blood, a finding suggesting that blood repertoires may reflect thyroid immune responses.

The sequence links TRBV18 to TRBJ2-7; TRBD2 is possibly the D segment (5 matching bases). The clonotype originates from a woman between 18 and 30 years old with Graves' hyperthyroidism. Donor details come from another sample of the same person, matched by shared clones. Sequenced sample: peripheral blood or thyroid tissue (not recorded which). The CDR3: CASSPSGKTYEQYF. The bases read TGTGCCAGCTCACCATCCGGGAAGACCTACGAGCAGTACTTC.